The sequence of this T cell receptor delta chain was determined in a study of gamma-delta T cells after stem cell transplantation. Concerning this clone itself: TCRdb's protein, taken from a much larger clone, differs from this DNA's translation at residue 7, likely owing to a read error; the protein displayed comes from the DNA.

This CDR3 spans 18 amino acids. V shed 3 bases, J shed 10 bases, and the junction held 21 bases outside the gene matches. Looked up from germline, CDR1 is GEAIGNYY and CDR2 is EKD. TCRdb redid the clone calls on the RT-PCR reads with CATT. The data contain several hundred delta-chain clones, about 5% of them seen just once; the ten biggest clones take up roughly 85%. Material: gamma-delta T cells. This TCR derives from a human donor. It is not recorded whose cells these are; they may come from a transplant donor. J is TRDJ1 and V is TRDV2; 11 bases are a match to TRDD3. CDR3 bases: TGTGCCTGTGACCGACTTGTACTGGGGGATAGCCCTAGGAAGAGACTCATCTTT. As protein: CACDRLVLGDSPRKRLIF.